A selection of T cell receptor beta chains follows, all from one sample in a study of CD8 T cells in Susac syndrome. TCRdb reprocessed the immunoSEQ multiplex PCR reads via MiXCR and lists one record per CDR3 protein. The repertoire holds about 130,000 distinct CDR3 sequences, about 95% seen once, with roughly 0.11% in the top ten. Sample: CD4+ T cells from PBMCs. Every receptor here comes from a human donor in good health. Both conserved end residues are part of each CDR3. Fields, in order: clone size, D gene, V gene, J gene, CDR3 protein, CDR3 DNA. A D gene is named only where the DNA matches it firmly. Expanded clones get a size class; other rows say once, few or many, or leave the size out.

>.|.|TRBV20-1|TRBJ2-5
CSASLVVGETQYF
TGCAGTGCTAGTTTGGTAGTAGGGGAGACCCAGTACTTC
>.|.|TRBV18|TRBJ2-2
CASSLDDTSTGELFF
TGTGCCAGCTCACTGGATGACACGAGCACCGGGGAGCTGTTTTTT
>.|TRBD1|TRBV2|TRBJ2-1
CASSARTGEGEQFF
TGTGCCAGCAGTGCCCGAACAGGGGAAGGTGAGCAGTTCTTC
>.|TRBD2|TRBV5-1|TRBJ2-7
CASSSGQAGTYEQYF
TGCGCCAGCAGTTCGGGTCAAGCGGGGACCTACGAGCAGTACTTC
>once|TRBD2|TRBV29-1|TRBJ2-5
CSVRAGGMGETQYF
TGCAGCGTTCGAGCGGGAGGTATGGGTGAGACCCAGTACTTC
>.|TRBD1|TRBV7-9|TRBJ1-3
CASSLGQGYGNTIYF
TGTGCCAGCAGCCTCGGACAGGGATATGGAAACACCATATATTTT
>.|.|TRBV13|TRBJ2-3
CASSPWAGDTQYF
TGTGCCAGCAGCCCCTGGGCCGGGGATACGCAGTATTTT
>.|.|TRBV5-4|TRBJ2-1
CASSLGEGPYNEQFF
TGTGCCAGCAGCTTGGGAGAAGGGCCCTACAATGAGCAGTTCTTC
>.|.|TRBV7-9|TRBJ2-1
CASSLGVVEQFF
TGTGCCAGCAGCTTAGGAGTGGTTGAGCAGTTCTTC
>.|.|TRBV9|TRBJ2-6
CASSVNSGANVLTF
TGTGCCAGCAGCGTAAACTCTGGGGCCAACGTCCTGACTTTC
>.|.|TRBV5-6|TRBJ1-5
CASSELGGSNQPQHF
TGTGCCAGCAGCGAGCTAGGGGGATCCAATCAGCCCCAGCATTTT
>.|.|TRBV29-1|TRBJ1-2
CSVLQGASNYGYTF
TGCAGCGTCCTGCAGGGAGCGTCTAACTATGGCTACACCTTC
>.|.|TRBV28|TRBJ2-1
CASSPGRVAYNEQFF
TGTGCCAGCAGTCCCGGACGGGTCGCCTACAATGAGCAGTTCTTC
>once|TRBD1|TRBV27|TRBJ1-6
CASSLRGDSGSPLHF
TGTGCCAGCAGTCTCCGGGGGGACAGCGGTTCACCCCTCCACTTT
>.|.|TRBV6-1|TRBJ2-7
CASKEGVAYEQYF
TGTGCCAGCAAAGAGGGGGTTGCCTACGAGCAGTACTTC
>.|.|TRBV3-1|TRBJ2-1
CASSFPSEALNEQFF
TGTGCCAGCAGCTTCCCTAGTGAGGCTCTTAATGAGCAGTTCTTC
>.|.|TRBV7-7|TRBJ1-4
CASSVAGTHATWEEKLFF
TGTGCTAGCAGTGTGGCCGGGACACATGCGACGTGGGAGGAAAAACTGTTTTTT
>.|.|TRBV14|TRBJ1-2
CASSQIRTPNYGYTF
TGTGCCAGCAGCCAGATACGGACACCCAACTATGGCTACACCTTC
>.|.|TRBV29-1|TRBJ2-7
CSVEDGAREQYF
TGCAGCGTTGAAGATGGGGCTAGGGAGCAGTACTTC
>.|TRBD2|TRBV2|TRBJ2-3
CASSRTSGGTDTQYF
TGTGCCAGCAGCCGGACTAGCGGAGGCACAGATACGCAGTATTTT
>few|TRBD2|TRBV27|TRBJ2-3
CASSFTRLASTDTQYF
TGTGCCAGCAGTTTCACCAGACTAGCCTCAACAGATACGCAGTATTTT
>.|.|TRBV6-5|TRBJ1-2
CASSYDPGDFNGYTF
TGTGCCAGCAGTTACGATCCCGGAGACTTTAATGGCTACACCTTC
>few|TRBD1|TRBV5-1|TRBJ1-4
CASSLGRGTEKLFF
TGCGCCAGCAGCTTGGGCAGGGGGACTGAAAAACTGTTTTTT
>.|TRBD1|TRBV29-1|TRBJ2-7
CSVEDRISYEQYF
TGCAGCGTTGAGGACAGGATATCCTACGAGCAGTACTTC
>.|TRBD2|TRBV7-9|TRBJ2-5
CASSLSVTSGETQYF
TGTGCCAGCAGCTTATCGGTCACTAGCGGAGAGACCCAGTACTTC
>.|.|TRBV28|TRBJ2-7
CASSPASARSYEQYF
TGTGCCAGCAGCCCAGCTAGCGCTCGGAGCTACGAGCAGTACTTC
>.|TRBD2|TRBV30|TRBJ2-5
CAWSGMGIAGETQYF
TGTGCCTGGAGTGGAATGGGGATAGCGGGCGAGACCCAGTACTTC
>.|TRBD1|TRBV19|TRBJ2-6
CASSPGQGSGGANVLTF
TGTGCCAGTAGCCCGGGACAGGGAAGTGGTGGGGCCAACGTCCTGACTTTC
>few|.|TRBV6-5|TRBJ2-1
CASSYGGSSYNEQFF
TGTGCCAGCAGTTATGGGGGGAGCTCCTACAATGAGCAGTTCTTC
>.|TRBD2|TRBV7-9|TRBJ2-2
CASSSGLAGVGTGELFF
TGTGCCAGCAGCTCGGGACTAGCGGGAGTTGGCACCGGGGAGCTGTTTTTT
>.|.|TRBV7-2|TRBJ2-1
CASSPGADEQFF
TGTGCCAGCAGCCCAGGGGCCGATGAGCAGTTCTTC
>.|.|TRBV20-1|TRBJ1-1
CSAPSAVNTEAFF
TGCAGTGCCCCGAGCGCCGTGAACACTGAAGCTTTCTTT
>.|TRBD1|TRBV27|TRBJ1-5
CASGGTGEPNQPQHF
TGTGCCAGCGGGGGGACAGGGGAACCCAATCAGCCCCAGCATTTT
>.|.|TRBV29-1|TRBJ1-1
CSVAKVYSNTEAFF
TGCAGCGTGGCCAAGGTTTACTCGAACACTGAAGCTTTCTTT
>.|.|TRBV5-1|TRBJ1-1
CASSLDGTREMNTEAFF
TGCGCCAGCAGCTTGGACGGTACAAGGGAAATGAACACTGAAGCTTTCTTT
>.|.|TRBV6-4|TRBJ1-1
CASSDSTGTEAFF
TGTGCCAGCAGTGACTCAACAGGCACTGAAGCTTTCTTT
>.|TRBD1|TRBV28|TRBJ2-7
CASSGDRGSNEQYF
TGTGCCAGCAGTGGGGACAGGGGGTCTAACGAGCAGTACTTC
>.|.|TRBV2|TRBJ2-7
CASKQGLDEQYF
TGTGCCAGCAAGCAGGGACTGGACGAGCAGTACTTC
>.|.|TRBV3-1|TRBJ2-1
CASSQALAGDEQFF
TGTGCCAGCAGCCAAGCCCTAGCCGGCGATGAGCAGTTCTTC
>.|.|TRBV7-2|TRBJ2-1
CASSLTVGVKNSEQFF
TGTGCCAGCAGCTTAACGGTCGGGGTGAAGAATAGTGAGCAGTTCTTC
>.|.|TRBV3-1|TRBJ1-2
CASSQTTTGLGGYTF
TGTGCCAGCAGCCAAACTACAACAGGGTTGGGAGGCTACACCTTC
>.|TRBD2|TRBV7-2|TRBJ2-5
CASSSTSGGYQETQYF
TGTGCCAGCAGCTCGACTAGCGGGGGGTACCAAGAGACCCAGTACTTC
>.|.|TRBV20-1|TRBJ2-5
CSATVSARRGETQYF
TGCAGTGCTACGGTGTCAGCGAGGAGGGGAGAGACCCAGTACTTC
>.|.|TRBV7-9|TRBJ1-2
CASSLETDHYGYTF
TGTGCCAGCAGCTTAGAGACGGACCACTATGGCTACACCTTC
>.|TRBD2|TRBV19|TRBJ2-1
CASSWPSGRGTNEQFF
TGTGCCAGTAGTTGGCCTAGCGGGAGAGGGACGAATGAGCAGTTCTTC